The following is a T cell receptor beta chain sequence with its context. A few counts support this clonotype. Its target antigen remains unknown. The sample holds no much larger clone one base away, and base qualities are not on file. This record comes from a study of identical twins listed by TCRdb under 2016. Background on the whole study: TCR alpha and beta repertoires from monozygotic twins, unrelated adults of various ages and cord blood were deep-sequenced to test whether fetal clonotypes persist. To rule out contamination, replicate twin experiments were performed at different times with different library preparation protocols.

CDR3 length: 14 amino acids, cysteine to phenylalanine. The DNA shown is the 42-base CDR3, in frame from base 1. Unmatched junction bases come to 6, with V trimmed by 5 bases and J by 2 bases. CDR1 is given as MNHEY and CDR2 as SMNVEV, both from the germline V gene (reference sequence). Results and caveats for the whole study, not just this receptor: Recombination models systematically underestimated out-of-frame TCR alpha sharing in monozygotic twins but agreed with sharing between unrelated individuals. Conclusions relied on cross-sectional statistical analysis, since the same donors could not be followed over many years. Zero-insertion analyses could be partly confounded by invariant T cells such as MAIT and iNKT, though diverse VJ usage argued against such confounding for most clonotypes. Excess twin sharing in beta out-of-frame sequences was weaker because fewer shared sequences lowered the signal-to-noise ratio. Compared with coincidental sharing between unrelated individuals, out-of-frame TCR alpha sequences shared between twins showed an excess of sequences with low generation probability. Fewer insertions were carried by abundant cord blood beta clonotypes; a weaker similar trend was observed in young adult naive repertoires, while no such trend was observed in memory repertoires.

Every donor in the study was a healthy Caucasian. The twin cohort consisted of three pairs of female monozygotic twins, all aged about 18 to 29 years. Positive isolation kits from Invitrogen were used to isolate the CD4+ and CD8+ T cell populations. The method behind the library was 5' RACE. Sequencing was carried out with an Illumina HiSeq 2000. Template switching introduced a universal primer binding site; the final cDNA contained a unique molecular identifier, enabling accurate counting of TCR cDNA molecules. Specific primers in the conserved constant-segment region were used to synthesize first-strand cDNA for the TCR alpha and beta chains. To control for contamination, every cDNA library was double barcoded, receiving both a SMART-Mk sample barcode and Illumina barcodes. TruSeq adapter sequences and Illumina sample barcodes were added in two successive PCR steps. TCR alpha and beta cDNA libraries were sequenced on the Illumina HiSeq platform with custom primers. From the authors' description of their analysis: Raw reads were processed with MiGEC to extract unique molecular identifiers, and MiXCR was used to determine CDR3 positions. Recombination models were inferred per individual with the repgenHMM and IGoR tools using an EM algorithm. Shared clonotype analysis was performed with the tcR package in R, normalizing sharing by the product of cloneset sizes. To study raw recombination free of thymic and clonal selection effects, out-of-frame nonproductive sequences were analyzed. Starting from the raw public reads, TCRdb applied fastp trimming at Q25, assembled clones with MiXCR and retained in-frame beta chains. A single entry per CDR3 protein holds the most common genes and DNA from its merged rows. The V and J calls, along with clone size, are taken from TCRdb and not from the paper's own processing. This sample comprises 250,000 to 300,000 distinct CDR3 sequences, 8% to 9.5% of them detected only once. The ten largest clonotypes hold roughly 7% of the sample.

This same sample was also taken into another study, of yellow fever vaccine responses in identical twins. Per that second paper: According to the authors, the vaccine-induced T cell response in identical twins seemed to be partly convergent and partly specific to each individual. Focusing on identical twins, the study followed the T cell clones that responded to the vaccine, and did so with precision.

Material for sequencing was CD8+ T cells sorted from blood. This chain is built from TRBV27 and TRBJ2-7; 7 central nucleotides agree with TRBD1. The receptor's source is a woman between 18 and 30 years old in good health. The bases read TGTGCCAGCAGTCCCGGACAGGCTCCCTACGAGCAGTACTTC. Its protein product is CASSPGQAPYEQYF.